This is a list of T cell receptor beta chains from one sample in a study of blood T cell repertoires in COVID-19. Sequencing used immunoSEQ multiplex PCR; TCRdb keeps in-frame clones, though not all of them. Altogether about 190,000 clones are present, about 83% being singletons, with the ten largest covering about 0.96%. The sample was peripheral blood. All receptors derive from a woman aged 18-29 years who had recovered from COVID-19. Both conserved end residues are part of each CDR3. The order of the fields is V gene, CDR3 length, J gene, CDR3 protein.

TRBV7-9	12	TRBJ1-2	CASSSYNYGYTF
TRBV4-3	15	TRBJ2-1	CASSQTSGDYNEQFF
TRBV18	13	TRBJ2-7	CASSPTGSYEQYF
TRBV19	14	TRBJ2-5	CASSTPRREETQYF
TRBV2	13	TRBJ2-1	CASISLADNEQFF
TRBV7-9	14	TRBJ2-3	CASSLEGAADTQYF
TRBV5-1	12	TRBJ2-7	CASSLRDGEQYF
TRBV9	14	TRBJ1-1	CASSAQDRERRAFF
TRBV27	16	TRBJ1-3	CASTNPGISTGNTIYF
TRBV30	14	TRBJ1-1	CAWISGVGGTEAFF
TRBV9	14	TRBJ2-5	CASSVGSGQETQYF
TRBV19	16	TRBJ2-1	CASSPFFLQDYNEQFF
TRBV19	15	TRBJ1-5	CASRRTLLGNQPQHF
TRBV6-2/TRBV6-3	15	TRBJ2-7	CASSQGGTGAYEQYF
TRBV12-3/TRBV12-4	12	TRBJ2-3	CASRRGADTQYF